A selection of T cell receptor beta chains follows, all from one sample in a study of shared clonotypes between healthy human individuals. Here immunoSEQ multiplex PCR was the method, and the copy in TCRdb shows in-frame clones only, minus some. The table shows roughly 1,100,000 clones, with about 74% occurring only once. The sequencing input was memory CD4+ T cells sorted from blood. The receptors here all came from a man aged 18 to 30 in good health. Each CDR3 is given with its conserved first and last residue. Fields, in order: J gene, CDR3 length, V gene, D gene, clone size, CDR3 protein, CDR3 DNA. The D gene is left open where the match is weak. Clone size is given for some rows only: seen once, a few or many times, or a class if the clone is expanded.

TRBJ1-2	14	TRBV7-9	TRBD1	.	CASSPGDSYYGYTF	TGTGCCAGCAGCCCCGGGGACAGCTACTATGGCTACACCTTC
TRBJ2-6	16	TRBV28	.	.	CASSLGTHSGANVLTF	TGTGCCAGCAGTTTGGGGACCCACTCTGGGGCCAACGTCCTGACTTTC
TRBJ1-5	12	TRBV5-6	.	.	CASSFLGQPQHF	TGTGCCAGCAGCTTTTTAGGCCAGCCCCAGCATTTT
TRBJ2-1	14	TRBV2	.	.	CASSEFSLNDEQFF	TGTGCCAGCAGTGAATTTTCCCTGAATGATGAGCAGTTCTTC
TRBJ1-1	16	TRBV7-2	TRBD1	few	CASTKPPGQGVTEAFF	TGTGCCAGCACCAAACCACCGGGACAGGGGGTCACTGAAGCTTTCTTT
TRBJ1-1	15	TRBV30	.	.	CAWRLTGTKNTEAFF	TGTGCCTGGAGATTGACCGGGACAAAGAACACTGAAGCTTTCTTT
TRBJ2-3	16	TRBV12-5	TRBD1	.	CASGSGTSGGTDTQYF	TGTGCTAGTGGTTCTGGGACATCAGGGGGAACAGATACGCAGTATTTT
TRBJ1-2	15	TRBV27	.	.	CASSLNGGRRYGYTF	TGTGCCAGCAGTTTAAATGGGGGGCGCAGATATGGCTACACCTTC
TRBJ2-1	16	TRBV6-4	TRBD2	.	CASSKERGLTYNEQFF	TGTGCCAGCAGTAAAGAGCGGGGTCTGACCTACAATGAGCAGTTCTTC
TRBJ2-7	13	TRBV30	TRBD1	.	CAWAQGDLYEQYF	TGTGCCTGGGCACAGGGGGACCTCTACGAGCAGTACTTC
TRBJ1-2	12	TRBV6-5	.	.	CASSSILAGYTF	TGTGCCAGCAGTTCCATTCTTGCTGGCTACACCTTC
TRBJ2-3	13	TRBV6-1	.	.	CASMLSGTDTQYF	TGTGCCAGCATGTTGTCTGGCACAGATACGCAGTATTTT
TRBJ2-2	15	TRBV19	.	.	CASSMWGANTGELFF	TGTGCCAGTAGTATGTGGGGAGCGAACACCGGGGAGCTGTTTTTT
TRBJ1-2	12	TRBV15	.	few	CATSRDSEGYTF	TGTGCCACCAGCAGAGATTCAGAGGGCTACACCTTC
TRBJ2-7	14	TRBV9	.	.	CASSDKAACYEQYF	TGTGCCAGCAGTGACAAAGCGGCATGCTACGAGCAGTACTTC
TRBJ2-7	14	TRBV28	.	once	CASRGRDGVLREYF	TGTGCCAGCAGGGGACGGGACGGCGTCCTACGGGAGTACTTC
TRBJ2-3	15	TRBV2	.	.	CASSDAGINTDTQYF	TGTGCCAGCAGTGACGCGGGGATTAACACAGATACGCAGTATTTT
TRBJ2-1	15	TRBV5-1	TRBD2	.	CASSLKAGDHNEQFF	TGCGCCAGCAGCTTGAAGGCGGGGGACCACAATGAGCAGTTCTTC
TRBJ2-1	14	TRBV7-8	.	.	CASSLRAFSNEQFF	TGTGCCAGCAGCTTACGGGCCTTCTCAAATGAGCAGTTCTTC
TRBJ2-1	13	TRBV10-1	TRBD1	.	CASSRQGGNEQFF	TGCGCCAGCAGTCGACAGGGGGGCAATGAGCAGTTCTTC
TRBJ1-5	14	TRBV7-9	.	.	CASGREGINQPQHF	TGTGCCAGCGGCCGGGAGGGTATCAATCAGCCCCAGCATTTT
TRBJ1-3	15	TRBV13	.	.	CASSLRAGRGNTIYF	TGTGCCAGCAGCTTAAGGGCAGGGCGCGGAAACACCATATATTTT
TRBJ2-2	16	TRBV27	TRBD1	once	CASSRTPGTGAGELFF	TGTGCCAGCAGTCGTACCCCCGGGACAGGCGCCGGGGAGCTGTTTTTT
TRBJ1-6	15	TRBV9	TRBD1	few	CASSVSGTGFSPLHF	TGTGCCAGCAGCGTTTCCGGGACAGGGTTTTCACCCCTCCACTTT
TRBJ1-5	14	TRBV9	.	few	CASSVGQLNQPQHF	TGTGCCAGCAGCGTCGGACAATTAAATCAGCCCCAGCATTTT
TRBJ2-1	15	TRBV9	.	few	CASSVASGTYNEQFF	TGTGCCAGCAGCGTAGCCTCAGGCACCTACAATGAGCAGTTCTTC
TRBJ1-2	16	TRBV9	.	.	CASSPQPTERVRGYTF	TGTGCCAGCAGCCCTCAACCTACTGAGCGGGTTAGGGGCTACACCTTC
TRBJ1-5	14	TRBV28	.	.	CASSLYGSNQPQHF	TGTGCCAGCAGTTTATACGGTAGCAATCAGCCCCAGCATTTT
TRBJ1-1	14	TRBV11-2	TRBD1	.	CASSPNRGLQLAFF	TGTGCCAGCAGCCCAAACAGGGGCCTCCAACTAGCTTTCTTT
TRBJ2-3	16	TRBV5-1	.	few	CASFPRGGPSTDTQYF	TGCGCCAGCTTCCCGAGGGGGGGCCCTAGCACAGATACGCAGTATTTT
TRBJ2-5	16	TRBV5-4	TRBD1	.	CASSPGDRGFQETQYF	TGTGCCAGCAGCCCGGGGGACAGGGGGTTTCAAGAGACCCAGTACTTC
TRBJ1-2	14	TRBV4-2	.	.	CASSQVSGGGGYTF	TGTGCCAGCAGCCAAGTGTCGGGAGGTGGTGGCTACACCTTC
TRBJ2-4	12	TRBV29-1	TRBD1	.	CSAGTAENIQYF	TGCAGCGCAGGGACAGCGGAAAACATTCAGTACTTC
TRBJ1-3	14	TRBV10-3	.	.	CAISDSFSGNTIYF	TGTGCCATCAGTGACAGCTTCTCTGGAAACACCATATATTTT
TRBJ2-7	15	TRBV5-8	TRBD1	.	CASSSTGTGIHEQYF	TGTGCCAGCAGCTCGACCGGGACAGGGATCCACGAGCAGTACTTC
TRBJ2-5	14	TRBV15	.	.	CATSEGGAEETQYF	TGTGCCACCAGCGAGGGGGGGGCGGAGGAGACCCAGTACTTC
TRBJ2-7	16	TRBV5-4	TRBD1	once	CASSLDHRGMGYEQYF	TGTGCCAGCAGCTTGGATCACAGGGGGATGGGGTACGAGCAGTACTTC
TRBJ2-2	16	TRBV5-1	.	.	CASSLGGFTNTGELFF	TGCGCCAGCAGCTTGGGAGGGTTCACGAACACCGGGGAGCTGTTTTTT
TRBJ2-7	14	TRBV4-3	TRBD1	.	CASSQGQGHYEQYF	TGCGCCAGCAGCCAGGGACAGGGACACTACGAGCAGTACTTC
TRBJ2-7	11	TRBV28	.	few	CASSFERIKYF	TGTGCCAGCAGTTTCGAAAGGATAAAGTACTTC
TRBJ2-3	12	TRBV29-1	.	.	CSVEDPGRPQYF	TGCAGCGTTGAAGATCCGGGGAGACCGCAGTATTTT
TRBJ1-4	14	TRBV7-9	TRBD1	.	CASSLRQGGEKLFF	TGTGCCAGCAGCTTAAGACAGGGAGGTGAAAAACTGTTTTTT
TRBJ1-4	16	TRBV28	.	.	CASRLGGIATNEKLFF	TGTGCCAGCAGACTGGGGGGGATTGCAACTAATGAAAAACTGTTTTTT
TRBJ2-7	14	TRBV6-5	TRBD1	.	CASTPGQGGYEQYF	TGTGCCAGCACCCCGGGACAGGGAGGCTACGAGCAGTACTTC
TRBJ2-5	13	TRBV29-1	.	.	CSAAPRLRETQYF	TGCAGCGCTGCCCCTCGGTTGCGAGAGACCCAGTACTTC
TRBJ2-2	15	TRBV19	.	once	CASSGESGYPGELFF	TGTGCCAGTAGTGGGGAGAGCGGGTACCCCGGGGAGCTGTTTTTT
TRBJ2-7	14	TRBV19	.	.	CASSQPGEKNEQYF	TGTGCCAGTAGCCAACCTGGGGAAAAAAACGAGCAGTACTTC
TRBJ2-6	16	TRBV19	.	.	CASSIRSGSGANVLTF	TGTGCCAGTAGTATCCGTTCCGGGTCTGGGGCCAACGTCCTGACTTTC
TRBJ1-2	15	TRBV7-8	TRBD1	.	CASSAQTGGFLSYTF	TGTGCCAGCAGCGCCCAGACAGGGGGCTTTTTGAGCTACACCTTC